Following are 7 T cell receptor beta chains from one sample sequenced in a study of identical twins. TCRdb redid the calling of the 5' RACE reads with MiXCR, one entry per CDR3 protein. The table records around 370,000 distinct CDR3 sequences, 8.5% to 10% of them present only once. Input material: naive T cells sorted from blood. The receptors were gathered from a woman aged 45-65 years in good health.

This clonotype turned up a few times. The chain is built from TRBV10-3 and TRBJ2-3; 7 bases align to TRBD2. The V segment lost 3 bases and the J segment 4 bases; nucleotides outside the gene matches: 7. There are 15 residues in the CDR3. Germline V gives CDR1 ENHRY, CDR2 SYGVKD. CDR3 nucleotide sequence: TGTGCCATCAGTGACAGGCGGGAGACCCCAGATACGCAGTATTTT. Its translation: CAISDRRETPDTQYF.

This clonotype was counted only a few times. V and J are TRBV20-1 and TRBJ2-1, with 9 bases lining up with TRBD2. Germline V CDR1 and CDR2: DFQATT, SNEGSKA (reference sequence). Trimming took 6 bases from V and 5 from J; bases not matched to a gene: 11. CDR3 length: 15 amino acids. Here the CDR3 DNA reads TGCAGTGCCCCGACGGGCGGGAGGGGACACAATGAGCAGTTCTTC. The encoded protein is CSAPTGGRGHNEQFF.

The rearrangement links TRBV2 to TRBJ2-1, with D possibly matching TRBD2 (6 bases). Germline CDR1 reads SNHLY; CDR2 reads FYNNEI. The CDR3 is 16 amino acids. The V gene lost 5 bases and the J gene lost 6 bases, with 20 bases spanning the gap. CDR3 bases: TGTGCCAGCAGTTCACCCGGGAGTCGGCGGGGCAATGAGCAGTTCTTC. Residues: CASSSPGSRRGNEQFF.

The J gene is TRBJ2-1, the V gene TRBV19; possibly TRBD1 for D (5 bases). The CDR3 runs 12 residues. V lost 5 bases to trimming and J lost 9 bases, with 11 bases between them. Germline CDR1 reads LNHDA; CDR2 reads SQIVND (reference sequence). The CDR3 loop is CASSQGSSEQFF. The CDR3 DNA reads TGTGCCAGTAGTCAGGGAAGTTCTGAGCAGTTCTTC.

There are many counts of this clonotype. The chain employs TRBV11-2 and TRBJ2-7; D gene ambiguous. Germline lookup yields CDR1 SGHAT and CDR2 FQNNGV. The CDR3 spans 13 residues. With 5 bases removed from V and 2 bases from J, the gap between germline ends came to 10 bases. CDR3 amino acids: CASSLGPTYEQYV. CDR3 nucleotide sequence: TGTGCCAGCAGCCTAGGGCCAACCTACGAGCAGTACGTC.

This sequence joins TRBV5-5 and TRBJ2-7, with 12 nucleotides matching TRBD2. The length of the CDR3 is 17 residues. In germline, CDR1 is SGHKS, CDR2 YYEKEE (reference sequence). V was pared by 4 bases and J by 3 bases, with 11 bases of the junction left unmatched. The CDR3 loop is CASSPLGLAGLGYEQYF. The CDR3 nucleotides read TGTGCCAGCAGCCCCCTCGGACTAGCGGGATTGGGCTACGAGCAGTACTTC.

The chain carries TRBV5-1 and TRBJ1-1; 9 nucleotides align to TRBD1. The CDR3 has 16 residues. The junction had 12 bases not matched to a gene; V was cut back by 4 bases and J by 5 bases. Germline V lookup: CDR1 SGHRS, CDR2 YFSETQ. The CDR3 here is CASSAVQGQGETEAFF. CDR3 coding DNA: TGCGCCAGCAGCGCGGTCCAGGGACAGGGAGAGACTGAAGCTTTCTTT.